These T cell receptor beta chains were read from a single sample in a study of lymphopenia after photon versus proton radiotherapy. Generated by immunoSEQ multiplex PCR, the TCRdb table keeps only in-frame clones and is missing some. The sample consists of more than 60,000 clones, approximately 83% of them appearing once. The sample consisted of peripheral blood, taken from a patient treated with photon-based radiotherapy. The receptors shown here come from a man in his forties with gastric cancer. The CDR3 runs from the conserved cysteine through the conserved F or W. The order of the fields is clone size, J gene, V gene, D gene, CDR3 DNA, CDR3 protein. The D gene is left open where the match is weak. A row's size may be missing; if present it is once, few, many or a size class.

NA TRBJ2-7 TRBV5-1 TRBD1 TGCGCCAGCAGATCCGGGACAGGGGACTACGAGCAGTACTTC CASRSGTGDYEQYF
NA TRBJ1-1 TRBV5-1 TRBD1 TGCGCCAGCAGCGAAGGGACAGGGGGCAGGGCTGAAGCTTTCTTT CASSEGTGGRAEAFF
NA TRBJ1-2 TRBV5-1 TRBD1 TGCGCCAGCAGCTTAGACAGGGCGGGCTACACCTTC CASSLDRAGYTF
NA TRBJ2-2 TRBV5-1 NA TGCGCCAGCACGGCTGAGTTCACCGGGGAGCTGTTTTTT CASTAEFTGELFF
NA TRBJ2-7 TRBV27 NA TGTGCCAGCAGTTTATCCTGGGGGCATTTCTACGAGCAGTACTTC CASSLSWGHFYEQYF
NA TRBJ2-1 TRBV6-4 TRBD1 TGTGCCAGCAGTGCCCGACAGGGCAATGAGCAGTTCTTC CASSARQGNEQFF
NA TRBJ2-1 TRBV9 TRBD2 TGTGCCAGCAGCGCGGGACTAGCGGGGGGGAAGAGTTTGGTTGTGCAGTTCTTC CASSAGLAGGKSLVVQFF
NA TRBJ2-3 TRBV5-1 NA TGCGCCAGCAGCCCACTACCGAGAAGCACAGATACGCAGTATTTT CASSPLPRSTDTQYF
once TRBJ2-3 TRBV5-1 TRBD1 TGCGCCAGCAGCTTGAGGGGGACAGGCACAGATACGCAGTATTTT CASSLRGTGTDTQYF
NA TRBJ1-4 TRBV29-1 NA TGCAGCGTTGGGGCAGCGGGGCAGGCCAGCGAAAAACTGTTTTTT CSVGAAGQASEKLFF